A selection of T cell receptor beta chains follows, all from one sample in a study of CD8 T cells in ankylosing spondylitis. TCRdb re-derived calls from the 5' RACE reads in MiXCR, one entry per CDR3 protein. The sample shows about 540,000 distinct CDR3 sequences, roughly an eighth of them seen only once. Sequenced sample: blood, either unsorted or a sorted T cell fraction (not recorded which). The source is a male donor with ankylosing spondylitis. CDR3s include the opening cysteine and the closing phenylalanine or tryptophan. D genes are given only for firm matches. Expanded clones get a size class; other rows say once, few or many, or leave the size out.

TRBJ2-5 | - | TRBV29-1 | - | TGCAGCCCTTTACGGGGGCCATGGACAACAGTACAAGAGACCCAGTACTTC | CSPLRGPWTTVQETQYF
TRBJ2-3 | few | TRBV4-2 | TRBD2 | TGTGCCAGCAGCCTGGGAGGGAGCGGAAACACAGATACGCAGTATTTT | CASSLGGSGNTDTQYF
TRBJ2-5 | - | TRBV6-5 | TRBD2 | TGTGCCAGCAGTTACTCAGGGACTAGCGGGAGAGAGACCCAGTACTTC | CASSYSGTSGRETQYF
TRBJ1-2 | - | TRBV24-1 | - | TGTGCCACCAGTGATTTTGGGACTAACTATGGCTACACCTTC | CATSDFGTNYGYTF
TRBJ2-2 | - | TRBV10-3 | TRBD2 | TGTGCCATCAGTGAGTCTCTAGCGGGGTCGGGCACCGGGGAGCTGTTTTTT | CAISESLAGSGTGELFF
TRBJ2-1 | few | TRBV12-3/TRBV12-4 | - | TGTGCCAGCAGCTGGGACGCATCTACGGGCTACAATGAGCAGTTCTTC | CASSWDASTGYNEQFF
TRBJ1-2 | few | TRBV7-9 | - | TGTGCCAGCAGCCCTAGCGTAGACTATGGCTACACCTTC | CASSPSVDYGYTF
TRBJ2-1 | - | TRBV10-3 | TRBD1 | TGTGCCATCAGCAGGGACAGGGCCTACAATGAGCAGTTCTTC | CAISRDRAYNEQFF
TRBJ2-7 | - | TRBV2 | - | TGTGCCAGCAGTGTTCAGAGCTACGAGCAGTACTTC | CASSVQSYEQYF
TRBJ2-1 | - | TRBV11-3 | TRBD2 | TGTGCCAGCAGGTCCGGGACTAGCGGGAGGGCCAATGAGCAGTTCTTC | CASRSGTSGRANEQFF
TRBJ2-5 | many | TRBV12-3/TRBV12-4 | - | TGTGCCAGCAGTCCTAGCGCCCGCCAAGAGACCCAGTACTTC | CASSPSARQETQYF
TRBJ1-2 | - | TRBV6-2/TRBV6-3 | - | TGTGCCAGCAGTTACGGGCGGGGACAAACCAGGGACTATGGCTACACCTTC | CASSYGRGQTRDYGYTF
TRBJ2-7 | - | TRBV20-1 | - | TGCAGTGCTGCCCCAGTGATTAGCGGAACCTACGAGCAGTACTTC | CSAAPVISGTYEQYF
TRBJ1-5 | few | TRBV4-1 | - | TGCGCCAGCAGCCAGACAGTGAATCAGCCCCAGCATTTT | CASSQTVNQPQHF
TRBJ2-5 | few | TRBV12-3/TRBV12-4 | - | TGTGCCAGCAGCCGGGACCCCCAAAAGACCCAGTACTTC | CASSRDPQKTQYF
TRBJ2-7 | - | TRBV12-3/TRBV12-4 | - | TGTGCCAGCACCCTTGGTACCGGGGCCGGGGGGCAGTACTTC | CASTLGTGAGGQYF
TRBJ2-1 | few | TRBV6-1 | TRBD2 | TGTGCCAGCAGGAACGAGCGGGAGGGTCACGACAATGAGCAGTTCTTC | CASRNEREGHDNEQFF
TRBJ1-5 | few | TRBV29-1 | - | TGCAGCGTAGGGGAGGGCAATCAGCCCCAGCATTTT | CSVGEGNQPQHF
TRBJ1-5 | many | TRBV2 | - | TGTGCCAGCAGTCTAGGGCAAAGCAATCAGCCCCAGCATTTT | CASSLGQSNQPQHF
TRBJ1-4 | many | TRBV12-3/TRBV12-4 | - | TGTGCCAGCAGTACAGGGTTAACTAATGAAAAACTGTTTTTT | CASSTGLTNEKLFF
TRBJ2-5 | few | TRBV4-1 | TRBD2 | TGCGCCAGCAGCCAAGACGTAGCGGGGCTAAACCAAGAGACCCAGTACTTC | CASSQDVAGLNQETQYF
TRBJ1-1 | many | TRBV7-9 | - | TGTGCCAGCAGCTTACACAGTATGAACACTGAAGCTTTCTTT | CASSLHSMNTEAFF
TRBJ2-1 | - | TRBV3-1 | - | TGTGCCAGCAGCCAAGAGGGGCCAGGGAAAAGCTTC | CASSQEGPGKSF
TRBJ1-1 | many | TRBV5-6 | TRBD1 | TGTGCCAGCAACTTGGTAGCAGGGGGGGACACTGAAGCTTTCTTT | CASNLVAGGDTEAFF
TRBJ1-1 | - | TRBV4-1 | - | TGCGCCAGCAGCCAAGATGGGTACCGTGAAGCTTTCTTT | CASSQDGYREAFF